The clone carrying this T cell receptor (beta chain) was observed a single time. The data were taken from a study of blood T cell repertoires in COVID-19. Overall study context: Acute-phase and convalescent COVID-19 samples originated in the United States, Italy and Spain. T cells, B-cell-depleted T cells, or PBMCs provided the cDNA or gDNA that served as material.

CDR1 and CDR2 from the germline V gene are MNHEY and SVGAGI. Trimming left V 7 bases short and J 1 base short, with 13 bases between. The length of the CDR3 is 15 residues. Per the original data handling: Amplification from reference gene primers served as the basis for estimated nucleated cell counts. Profiled with immunoSEQ multiplex PCR; TCRdb holds only in-frame clones, not every one. Clonal size and the V and J genes are those of that table, whereas D and trimming came from the DNA. The sample holds about 160,000 clones, around 82% seen once. The source material was peripheral blood. J is TRBJ2-2 and V is TRBV6-5, with a possible D match to TRBD2 (5 bases). The TCR was taken from an elderly woman with active or convalescent COVID-19. The CDR3 protein is CASTLDFLNTGELFF. CDR3 in DNA: TGTGCCAGCACCCTGGACTTTTTGAACACCGGGGAGCTGTTTTTT.